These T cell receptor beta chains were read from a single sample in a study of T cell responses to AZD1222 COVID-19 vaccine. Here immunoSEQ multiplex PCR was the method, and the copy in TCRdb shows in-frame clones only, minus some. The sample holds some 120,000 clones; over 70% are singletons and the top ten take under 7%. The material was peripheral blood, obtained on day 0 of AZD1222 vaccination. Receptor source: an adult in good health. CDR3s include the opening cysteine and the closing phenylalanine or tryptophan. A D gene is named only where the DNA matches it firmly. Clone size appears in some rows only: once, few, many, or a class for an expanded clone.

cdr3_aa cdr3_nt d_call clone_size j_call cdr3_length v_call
CASSRGGDQDTQYF TGTGCCAGCAGCCGGGGCGGGGATCAAGATACGCAGTATTTT - - TRBJ2-3 14 TRBV3-1/TRBV3-2
CASNPTGYGYTF TGTGCCAGCAACCCGACAGGTTATGGCTACACCTTC - - TRBJ1-2 12 TRBV12-3/TRBV12-4
CASSHQLDRGSEAFF TGCGCCAGCAGCCATCAGCTAGACAGGGGCTCTGAAGCTTTCTTT TRBD1 - TRBJ1-1 15 TRBV4-3
CASSYSGLAYNEQFF TGTGCCAGCAGTTACTCGGGACTAGCGTACAATGAGCAGTTCTTC TRBD2 - TRBJ2-1 15 TRBV6-5
CASRGTGVGGYTF TGTGCCAGCAGGGGAACAGGGGTCGGTGGCTACACCTTC TRBD1 - TRBJ1-2 13 TRBV6-5
CASSHTSGGAYNEQFF TGTGCCAGCAGTCATACTAGCGGGGGGGCCTACAATGAGCAGTTCTTC TRBD2 - TRBJ2-1 16 TRBV5-8
CASSFTSGGGSSTDTQYF TGTGCCAGCAGTTTTACTAGCGGAGGGGGTTCTAGCACAGATACGCAGTATTTT TRBD2 - TRBJ2-3 18 TRBV27
CACSIPETQYF TGTGCCTGCTCAATTCCGGAGACCCAGTACTTC - - TRBJ2-5 11 TRBV30
CASRSGYTETQYF TGTGCCAGCAGATCCGGGTATACGGAGACCCAGTACTTC - - TRBJ2-5 13 TRBV7-8
CASSRGQLNTEAFF TGTGCCAGCAGCCGAGGACAGCTGAACACTGAAGCTTTCTTT - - TRBJ1-1 14 TRBV5-4
CASSLDRGGLHF TGTGCCAGCAGCTTAGACCGCGGTGGACTCCACTTT - - TRBJ1-6 12 TRBV7-8
CASSLMGGHGNIQYF TGTGCCAGCAGCTTGATGGGGGGGCACGGAAACATTCAGTACTTC - - TRBJ2-4 15 TRBV11-3
CASSLWAGGGYTF TGTGCCAGCAGTTTATGGGCAGGGGGCGGCTACACCTTC TRBD1 - TRBJ1-2 13 TRBV27
CASRLAGGPNNEQFF TGTGCCAGCAGGCTAGCGGGGGGGCCTAACAATGAGCAGTTCTTC TRBD2 - TRBJ2-1 15 TRBV4-2
CASSPYTGSQSPRF TGTGCCAGCAGCCCCTACACAGGGTCCCAATCTCCCCGCTTC - - TRBJ1-2 14 TRBV7-2
CASSQNLVLNYGYTF TGCGCCAGCAGCCAAAACCTGGTACTTAACTATGGCTACACCTTC - once TRBJ1-2 15 TRBV4-1
CASSLFNEQFF TGTGCCAGCAGCTTATTCAATGAGCAGTTCTTC - many TRBJ2-1 11 TRBV7-9
CASSFGAGAEAFF TGCGCCAGCAGCTTTGGGGCAGGGGCAGAAGCTTTCTTT - - TRBJ1-1 13 TRBV5-1
CASSPTGSNEQFF TGTGCCAGCAGTCCTACAGGGTCCAACGAGCAGTTCTTC - - TRBJ2-1 13 TRBV27
CAFRTGRNYGYTF TGTGCCTTTCGGACAGGGAGGAACTATGGCTACACCTTC TRBD1 - TRBJ1-2 13 TRBV2
CASSYSAQGVYEQYF TGTGCCAGCAGCTATTCCGCCCAGGGAGTCTACGAGCAGTACTTC - - TRBJ2-7 15 TRBV7-8
CASSDGTGGRNIQYF TGTGCCAGCAGCGACGGGACAGGGGGAAGAAACATTCAGTACTTC TRBD1 - TRBJ2-4 15 TRBV2
CASSPQGVLGQPQHF TGCGCCAGCAGCCCCCAGGGGGTTTTGGGTCAGCCCCAGCATTTT TRBD1 - TRBJ1-5 15 TRBV5-1
CASSLLAGAGELFF TGTGCCAGCAGCCTATTAGCGGGAGCCGGGGAGCTGTTTTTT TRBD2 few TRBJ2-2 14 TRBV3-1/TRBV3-2
CAWSAGGYGYTF TGTGCCTGGAGTGCAGGGGGCTATGGCTACACCTTC TRBD1 - TRBJ1-2 12 TRBV30
CASSPGDRPYEQYF TGTGCCAGCTCACCTGGGGACAGGCCCTACGAGCAGTACTTC TRBD1 - TRBJ2-7 14 TRBV18
CASSFQGVETQYF TGTGCCAGCAGTTTTCAGGGGGTTGAGACCCAGTACTTC TRBD1 - TRBJ2-5 13 TRBV7-2
CASSLVQGSGAFF TGTGCCAGCAGCTTGGTTCAGGGGAGCGGAGCTTTCTTT - - TRBJ1-1 13 TRBV11-3
CASSYVRQGAWISTEAFF TGTGCCAGCAGTTACGTCCGACAGGGGGCTTGGATCAGCACTGAAGCTTTCTTT TRBD1 - TRBJ1-1 18 TRBV6-2/TRBV6-3
CASSDGYEQYF TGTGCCAGCAGTGATGGCTACGAGCAGTACTTC - - TRBJ2-7 11 TRBV27
CASSGQHTEAFF TGTGCCAGTAGTGGGCAGCACACTGAAGCTTTCTTT - - TRBJ1-1 12 TRBV19
CASSLRTVNTEAFF TGTGCCAGCAGCTTAAGGACGGTTAACACTGAAGCTTTCTTT - - TRBJ1-1 14 TRBV7-2
CASRPLAGGSETQYF TGCGCCAGCAGACCGCTAGCGGGAGGTTCGGAGACCCAGTACTTC TRBD2 - TRBJ2-5 15 TRBV5-1
CAASGFMDNGYTF TGTGCCGCCTCCGGGTTCATGGACAATGGCTACACCTTC - - TRBJ1-2 13 TRBV28
CASSLTRDFNEKLFF TGCGCCAGCAGCTTGACTCGGGACTTTAATGAAAAACTGTTTTTT - - TRBJ1-4 15 TRBV5-1
CASSLGAEYGYTF TGTGCCAGCAGTTTAGGGGCAGAGTATGGCTACACCTTC - - TRBJ1-2 13 TRBV12-3/TRBV12-4
CASSLGTGWNSNQPQHF TGTGCCAGCAGCTTAGGGACAGGCTGGAATAGCAATCAGCCCCAGCATTTT TRBD1 - TRBJ1-5 17 TRBV7-8
CASNEQGSQTPFF TGTGCCAGTAACGAACAGGGGTCCCAAACCCCGTTCTTC TRBD1 - TRBJ2-1 13 TRBV19
CASSYRRTGELFF TGTGCCAGCAGTTACAGAAGAACCGGGGAGCTGTTTTTT - - TRBJ2-2 13 TRBV6-5
CASSPGQGASTGNTIYF TGTGCCAGCAGCCCGGGACAGGGGGCATCAACGGGAAACACCATATATTTT TRBD1 - TRBJ1-3 17 TRBV7-2